This is a list of T cell receptor beta chains from one sample in a study of tumour-infiltrating T cells in Burkitt lymphoma. The repertoire was sequenced with immunoSEQ multiplex PCR; TCRdb's copy has only in-frame clones and lacks some. The sample shows 1,400 to 1,500 clones, 93% of them seen only once. The sequenced material came from tumor tissue. The origin of the receptors is a human donor with diffuse large B-cell lymphoma. Each CDR3 is given with its conserved first and last residue. The D gene is left open where the match is weak. Clone size is not always given. Where it is, it says once, few, many or a class for expanded clones.

d_call	v_call	j_call	clone_size	cdr3_aa	cdr3_nt
-	TRBV6-5	TRBJ2-5	-	CASSYSWEGAKTQYF	TGTGCCAGCAGTTACTCGTGGGAGGGGGCTAAGACCCAGTACTTC
TRBD2	TRBV20-1	TRBJ2-1	-	CMTSGRTEQFF	TGCATGACTAGCGGGAGAACTGAGCAGTTCTTC
TRBD2	TRBV4-1	TRBJ2-5	-	CASSQDTRLAGGGQETQYF	TGCGCCAGCAGCCAAGATACCCGGCTAGCGGGAGGGGGGCAAGAGACCCAGTACTTC
TRBD1	TRBV5-1	TRBJ1-2	-	CASSYGQGIANYGYTF	TGCGCCAGCAGCTACGGACAGGGAATAGCTAACTATGGCTACACCTTC
-	TRBV29-1	TRBJ2-7	-	CSANTDGFYEQYF	TGCAGCGCTAACACGGATGGATTTTACGAGCAGTACTTC
-	TRBV5-1	TRBJ2-7	few	CASSLDTGYEQYF	TGCGCCAGCAGCTTGGACACGGGTTACGAGCAGTACTTC
-	TRBV7-6	TRBJ2-1	-	CASSWTEVNEQFF	TGTGCCAGCAGCTGGACGGAGGTTAATGAGCAGTTCTTC
-	TRBV27	TRBJ2-7	-	CASSSQTDSYEQYF	TGTGCCAGCAGTTCCCAGACAGACTCCTACGAGCAGTACTTC
-	TRBV19	TRBJ1-5	-	CASSRTENSNQPQHF	TGTGCCAGTAGTAGGACAGAAAATAGCAATCAGCCCCAGCATTTT
-	TRBV6-5	TRBJ2-7	-	CASSPVWEPTYEQYF	TGTGCCAGCAGCCCGGTGTGGGAACCGACCTACGAGCAGTACTTC
-	TRBV6-6	TRBJ2-7	-	CASRTRGEGYEQYF	TGTGCCAGCAGAACGAGGGGAGAAGGCTACGAGCAGTACTTC
-	TRBV19	TRBJ1-1	-	CASRFGTASLTEAFF	TGTGCCAGTAGATTCGGGACGGCCTCCTTGACTGAAGCTTTCTTT
-	TRBV4-3	TRBJ1-4	-	CASSNGTSNEKLFF	TGCGCCAGCAGCAACGGGACCTCTAATGAAAAACTGTTTTTT
-	TRBV7-9	TRBJ2-3	-	CASSLNDQGRTDTQYF	TGTGCCAGCAGCTTAAATGATCAGGGCCGCACAGATACGCAGTATTTT
-	TRBV7-9	TRBJ2-5	-	CASSFGGVGTQYF	TGTGCCAGCAGCTTCGGCGGTGTGGGGACCCAGTACTTC
-	TRBV9	TRBJ1-1	-	CASSVGGHGMNTEAFF	TGTGCCAGCAGCGTAGGGGGGCACGGCATGAACACTGAAGCTTTCTTT
-	TRBV7-2	TRBJ2-7	-	CASSPNTYGEQYF	TGTGCCAGCAGCCCAAACACCTACGGGGAGCAGTACTTC
-	TRBV19	TRBJ1-6	-	CASSPPLDHPSSYNSPLHF	TGTGCCAGTAGTCCACCTTTGGATCATCCGAGCTCCTATAATTCACCCCTCCACTTT
TRBD2	TRBV6-5	TRBJ2-7	-	CASSLAEDYEQYF	TGTGCCAGCAGTCTAGCGGAGGACTACGAGCAGTACTTC
-	TRBV28	TRBJ1-5	-	CASSFEGNSNQPQHF	TGTGCCAGCAGTTTTGAGGGCAATAGCAATCAGCCCCAGCATTTT
-	TRBV2	TRBJ1-2	-	CASPQPPTGYGYTF	TGTGCCAGCCCTCAACCTCCAACGGGTTATGGCTACACCTTC
-	TRBV6-6	TRBJ2-3	-	CASRTDTQYF	TGTGCCAGCCGCACAGATACGCAGTATTTT
TRBD2	TRBV5-5	TRBJ2-3	-	CASSAGTSRSTDTQYF	TGTGCCAGCAGCGCCGGGACTAGCAGGTCCACAGATACGCAGTATTTT
-	TRBV10-2	TRBJ2-3	-	CASSEGREDTQYF	TGCGCCAGCAGTGAGGGGCGGGAAGATACGCAGTATTTT
-	TRBV19	TRBJ2-1	-	CASTSSYNEQFF	TGTGCCAGTACAAGCTCCTACAATGAGCAGTTCTTC
-	TRBV6-1	TRBJ1-1	-	CASTEAFF	TGTGCCAGCACTGAAGCTTTCTTT
TRBD2	TRBV20-1	TRBJ2-7	-	CNPGGPNEQYF	TGCAACCCGGGAGGCCCTAACGAGCAGTACTTC
-	TRBV29-1	TRBJ1-5	-	CSVLTGSVGDQPQHF	TGCAGCGTTCTTACCGGCTCTGTCGGTGATCAGCCCCAGCATTTT
-	TRBV5-1	TRBJ1-1	-	CASSLGQDGSTEAFF	TGCGCCAGCAGCTTGGGGCAGGATGGGAGCACTGAAGCTTTCTTT
TRBD2	TRBV6-4	TRBJ2-1	-	CASADRAGVNEQFF	TGTGCCAGCGCGGACAGAGCGGGAGTTAATGAGCAGTTCTTC
TRBD1	TRBV5-6	TRBJ2-3	-	CASSSGQGTDTQYF	TGTGCCAGCAGTTCCGGACAGGGCACAGATACGCAGTATTTT
-	TRBV7-2	TRBJ1-2	-	CASSLVGGARDGYTF	TGTGCCAGCAGCTTAGTTGGGGGCGCGCGGGATGGCTACACCTTC
-	TRBV6-5	TRBJ1-1	-	CASSYVGEGNTEAFF	TGTGCCAGCAGTTACGTGGGGGAAGGAAACACTGAAGCTTTCTTT
-	TRBV25-1	TRBJ2-7	-	CASSENPLSEQYF	TGTGCCAGCAGTGAAAATCCCCTCAGCGAGCAGTACTTC
TRBD1	TRBV19	TRBJ1-5	-	CASTLGGTGGFNQPQHF	TGTGCCAGTACCCTAGGGGGGACAGGGGGCTTCAATCAGCCCCAGCATTTT
-	TRBV7-9	TRBJ1-1	-	CASSLAKTLRGYTEAFF	TGTGCCAGCAGCTTAGCTAAGACCCTTCGGGGGTATACTGAAGCTTTCTTT
TRBD2	TRBV4-1	TRBJ2-2	-	CASARWGGTGELFF	TGCGCCAGCGCTAGATGGGGGGGCACCGGGGAGCTGTTTTTT
-	TRBV14	TRBJ1-2	-	CASSPASGAVGYGYTF	TGTGCCAGCAGCCCAGCGTCGGGCGCGGTGGGTTATGGCTACACCTTC
-	TRBV19	TRBJ1-1	-	CASTPLRASNTEAFF	TGTGCCAGTACCCCTCTGCGGGCTTCGAACACTGAAGCTTTCTTT
TRBD1	TRBV4-3	TRBJ2-1	-	CASSQDSVGVGTAMNNEQFF	TGCGCCAGCAGCCAAGATTCGGTGGGGGTCGGGACAGCGATGAACAATGAGCAGTTCTTC
TRBD1	TRBV29-1	TRBJ1-1	-	CSVEGTGGDTEAFF	TGCAGCGTTGAAGGGACAGGGGGCGACACTGAAGCTTTCTTT
TRBD1	TRBV6-5	TRBJ2-7	-	CASSRQGAMRNEQYF	TGTGCCAGCAGCAGACAGGGGGCGATGAGGAACGAGCAGTACTTC
-	TRBV11-2	TRBJ2-5	once	CASSGMGASQETQYF	TGTGCCAGCAGCGGGATGGGGGCCTCGCAAGAGACCCAGTACTTC
-	TRBV7-9	TRBJ2-2	-	CASSLRDGELFF	TGTGCCAGCAGCCTAAGGGACGGGGAGCTGTTTTTT
-	TRBV11-3	TRBJ2-1	once	CASSLTGRTYNEQFF	TGTGCCAGCAGCCTAACAGGGAGGACATACAATGAGCAGTTCTTC
-	TRBV28	TRBJ2-7	-	CASSPPDASYEQYF	TGTGCCAGCAGCCCTCCGGACGCCTCCTACGAGCAGTACTTC